This T cell receptor beta chain was retrieved from a study of T cell repertoires in aging, cancer and after chemotherapy. Study results and caveats: The repertoire data cannot show anything about immunological memory following chemotherapy. Age-matched healthy donors had significantly more diverse, less clonal blood TCR repertoires than untreated cancer patients.

Peripheral blood genomic DNA, not sorted cells or RNA, was the template. Points on this clonotype: No antigen is known for it.

Rearranged V-D-J TRB sequences were amplified with a mixed TRB-A/B primer pool. TCRdb reprocessed the multiplex PCR reads via MiXCR and lists one record per CDR3 protein. The sample consists of 4,500 or so distinct CDR3 sequences, roughly 30% of them appearing once. CDR1 is SGHAT and CDR2 is FQNNGV in the germline V gene. The V end lost 4 bases, the J end lost 4 bases, and 14 bases lay between the germline ends. This CDR3 is 14 amino acids long. V and J are TRBV11-2 and TRBJ2-7, with D tentatively TRBD1 (6 bases). This TCR was recovered from a human donor in good health. The specimen was blood. This chain's CDR3 is CASSSTGNRYEQYF. In DNA, the CDR3 is TGTGCCAGCAGCTCAACAGGGAATCGGTACGAGCAGTACTTC.